Below, 8 T cell receptor beta chains from the same sample are listed, as sequenced in a study of shared clonotypes between healthy human individuals. Sequencing used immunoSEQ multiplex PCR; TCRdb keeps in-frame clones, though not all of them. The sample shows about 980,000 clones, approximately 76% of them seen only once. Sequencing was performed on memory CD4+ T cells sorted from blood. The subset denotes: CD45RA-negative fraction. These TCRs come from a man younger than 35 in good health.

A remark on this clone: Other DNA sequences of this sample code for an identical CDR3. This chain connects TRBV25-1 to TRBJ1-2; 7 bases map to TRBD1. CDR3 size: 13 residues. Germline CDR1 is MGHDK and CDR2 is SYGVNS. V dropped 3 bases and J dropped 4; count of bases not matched to a gene: 2. The CDR3 bases are TGTGCCAGCAGTGATGGGACAGCCTATGGCTACACCTTC. Its protein is CASSDGTAYGYTF.

V gene TRBV29-1 combines with J gene TRBJ2-2, with 9 positions matching TRBD1. CDR3 length: 15 amino acids. CDR1 and CDR2 (germline): SQVTM, ANQGSEA. With V trimmed by 6 bases and J by 5 bases, 10 bases remained unmatched. CDR3 coding DNA: TGCAGCGTCGCAGGGACAGGGAAGTTTACCGGGGAGCTGTTTTTT. It yields the protein CSVAGTGKFTGELFF.

The chain couples TRBV6-1 to TRBJ1-6; the match to TRBD1 covers 7 bases. V gave up 9 bases and J gave up 6 bases; unmatched junction bases: 2. Germline V CDR1 and CDR2: MNHNS, SASEGT. The CDR3 length is 12 residues. CDR3: CASGTANSPLHF. For the CDR3, the DNA is TGTGCCAGTGGGACAGCTAATTCACCCCTCCACTTT.

The CDR3 protein is CASSFGTPGNQPQHF. The CDR3 DNA follows: TGTGCCAGCAGTTTTGGGACGCCTGGCAATCAGCCCCAGCATTTT. The chain uses TRBV28 and TRBJ1-5; weak D call: TRBD1 (5 bases). The CDR3 has 15 amino acids. Germline V CDR1 and CDR2: MDHEN, SYDVKM. V lost 3 bases to trimming and J lost 2 bases, with 11 bases between them.

This clone was picked up one time. V usage is TRBV9 and J usage is TRBJ2-1; no firm D call. The germline V gene has CDR1 SGDLS and CDR2 YYNGEE. V was clipped by 4 bases and J by 4 bases, with 12 bases between them. The length of the CDR3 is 14 residues. CDR3 loop: CASSPHSSYNEQFF. The CDR3 coding sequence is TGTGCCAGCAGCCCCCATTCCTCGTACAATGAGCAGTTCTTC. Full variable domain (remainder filled in from reference TRBV9 and TRBJ2-1): DSGVTQTPKHLITATGQRVTLRCSPRSGDLSVYWYQQSLDQGLQFLIQYYNGEERAKGNILERFSAQQFPDLHSELNLSSLELGDSALYFCASSPHSSYNEQFFGPGTRLTVL.

The sample holds a few counts of this clone. V is TRBV2 and J is TRBJ2-5; 15 bases line up with TRBD2. Trimming took 7 bases from V and 4 from J; bases not matched to a gene: 7. The CDR3 is 16 amino acids. Germline V CDR1 and CDR2: SNHLY, FYNNEI. CDR3 in DNA: TGTGCCAGCAATCTGGGACTAGCGGGGGGCCGAGAGACCCAGTACTTC. This gives the protein CASNLGLAGGRETQYF.

Of note for this clone: One junction end disagrees with the germline gene, perhaps due to a read error. The chain joins TRBV18 to TRBJ2-7; D possibly corresponds to TRBD2 (6 bases). Looked up from germline, CDR1 is KGHSH and CDR2 is LQKENI. This CDR3 is built from 13 residues. The CDR3, as DNA: TGTGCCAGCTCACCGACGCGTGGGACTCTGGTTATCTTC. It codes for CASSPTRGTLVIF.

V gene TRBV21-1 combines with J gene TRBJ1-6; the D segment call TRBD1 is taken from the table without a DNA check. TRBV21-1 is classified as a pseudogene. The CDR3 is 17 amino acids. CDR3 protein: CASSPRGGRSYNSPLHF. The CDR3 region has the DNA TGTGCCAGCAGCCCCCGAGGGGGCCGCTCCTATAATTCACCCCTCCACTTT.